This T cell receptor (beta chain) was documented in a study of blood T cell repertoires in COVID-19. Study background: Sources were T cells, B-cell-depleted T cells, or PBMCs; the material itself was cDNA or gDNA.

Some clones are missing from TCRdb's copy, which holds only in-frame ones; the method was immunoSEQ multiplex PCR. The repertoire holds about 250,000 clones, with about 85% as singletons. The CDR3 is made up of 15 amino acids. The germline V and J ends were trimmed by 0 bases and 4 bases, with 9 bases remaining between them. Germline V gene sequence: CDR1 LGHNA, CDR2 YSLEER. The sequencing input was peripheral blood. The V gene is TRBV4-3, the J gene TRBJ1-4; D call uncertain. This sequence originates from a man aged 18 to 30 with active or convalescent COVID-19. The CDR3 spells CASSQDISNNEKLFF. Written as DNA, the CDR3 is TGCGCCAGCAGCCAAGATATCAGTAATAATGAAAAACTGTTTTTT.